This TCR beta chain was identified in a study of OX40 agonist ivuxolimab in advanced cancers. The overall study: Dose-escalation cases comprised hepatocellular carcinoma, melanoma, renal cell or head and neck cancer. With a range of roughly 20 to 85, age averaged about 58 years, and more than 75% were male. Study results and caveats: Doses of 0.1 to 3.0 mg/kg were accompanied by clonal expansion of CD4+ and CD8+ blood T cells by week 6.

CDR3 size: 15 residues. Trimming left V 5 bases short and J 4 bases short, with 15 bases between. Germline V CDR1 and CDR2: MNHNY, SVGAGI (reference sequence). On this clone itself: Its antigen remains unidentified.

The table came from immunoSEQ multiplex PCR; TCRdb's copy has only in-frame clones and leaves some out. This repertoire shows around 92,000 clones, around 92% found once; its top ten account for roughly 0.26%. The sample in question was CD4+ or CD8+ T cells sorted from blood, obtained in a trial of the OX40 agonist ivuxolimab. The receptor was isolated from an adult with an advanced solid tumor such as melanoma, head and neck, liver or kidney cancer. The V gene is TRBV6-6, the J gene TRBJ1-3, with a tentative D call TRBD1 (5 bases). For the CDR3, the DNA is TGTGCCAGCAGTCCTCTAACGAGGGGAGGAAACACCATATATTTT. Translated, it gives CASSPLTRGGNTIYF.